This TCR beta chain emerged from a study of blood T cell repertoires in COVID-19. Only in-frame clones appear in the TCRdb table, and some are missing; sequencing was by immunoSEQ multiplex PCR. The table lists approximately 44,000 clones, roughly 90% of them singletons. The clonotype originates from a human donor in a cohort sampled during active COVID-19. The sample was peripheral blood.

CDR3 in DNA: TGTGCCAGCAGCCCCCGGACAGGGCGTAATGAAAAACTGTTTTTT. The encoded protein is CASSPRTGRNEKLFF. The rearrangement links TRBV5-4 to TRBJ1-4, with TRBD1 matching over 8 bases. J lost 4 bases, V lost 4 bases, and 6 bases had no gene match. This CDR3 region has 15 residues. In germline, CDR1 is SGHNT, CDR2 YYREEE (reference sequence).